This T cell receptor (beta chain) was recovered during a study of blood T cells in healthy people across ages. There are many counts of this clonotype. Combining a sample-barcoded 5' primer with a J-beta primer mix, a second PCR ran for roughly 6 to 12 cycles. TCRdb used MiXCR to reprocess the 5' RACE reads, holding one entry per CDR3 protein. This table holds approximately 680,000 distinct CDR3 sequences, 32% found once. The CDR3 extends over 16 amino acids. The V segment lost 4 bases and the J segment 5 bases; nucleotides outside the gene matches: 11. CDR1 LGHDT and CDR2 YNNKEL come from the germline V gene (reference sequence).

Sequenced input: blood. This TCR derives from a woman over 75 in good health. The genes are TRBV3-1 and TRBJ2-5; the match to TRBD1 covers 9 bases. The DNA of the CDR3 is TGTGCCAGCAGCCGAAAAACAGGGGGCTCCGGGGAGACCCAGTACTTC. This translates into CASSRKTGGSGETQYF.